Sequencing of this T cell receptor beta chain was carried out in a study of CD8 T cells in Susac syndrome. With random hexamers, reverse transcription was performed on about 0.5 to 1 ug of RNA. The amplification used immunoSEQ multiplex PCR on TCR beta CDR3; it spanned 54 Vbeta and 13 Jbeta. TCRdb analysed the immunoSEQ multiplex PCR reads with MiXCR anew, one entry per CDR3 protein. The data show approximately 210,000 distinct CDR3 sequences, about 95% seen once. The CDR3 loop spans 14 amino acids. The V gene lost 8 bases and the J gene lost 0 bases, with 12 bases spanning the gap. This chain connects TRBV12-3 or TRBV12-4 to TRBJ2-3; tentatively, D is TRBD1 or TRBD2 (5 bases each). This TCR came from a human donor with multiple sclerosis. Sequences were obtained from CD4+ T cells from PBMCs. The CDR3 sequence: CASGGPASTDTQYF. The CDR3 DNA sequence: TGTGCCAGCGGGGGACCCGCAAGCACAGATACGCAGTATTTT.